Listed below are T cell receptor beta chains from one sample, sequenced in a study of shared clonotypes between healthy human individuals. Method: immunoSEQ multiplex PCR; TCRdb's copy keeps in-frame clones and lacks some. The table records under 2,000,000 clones, 85% to 95% of them present only once. The specimen was naive CD8+ T cells sorted from blood. Receptors were obtained from a man aged 18 to 30 in good health. CDR3s include the opening cysteine and the closing phenylalanine or tryptophan. Clone size is shown for a subset of rows, as once, few, many or a class of expanded clone.

j_call | clone_size | v_call | cdr3_aa
TRBJ2-7 | - | TRBV7-2 | CASSLGAGLRYEQYF
TRBJ2-1 | - | TRBV6-6 | CASQPGDHNEQFF
TRBJ1-6 | - | TRBV5-1 | CASKGQINSPLHF
TRBJ2-3 | - | TRBV7-9 | CASSSSTGTDTQYF
TRBJ2-7 | - | TRBV9 | CASSGKGGTRLSYEQYF
TRBJ2-5 | - | TRBV2 | CASSDRDRAETQYF
TRBJ2-5 | - | TRBV2 | CASSGGRGYETQYF
TRBJ1-4 | - | TRBV28 | CASSLGTGDEKLFF
TRBJ2-5 | once | TRBV6-6 | CASSYAGTQYF
TRBJ1-3 | - | TRBV29-1 | CSVSSGDSGNTIYF
TRBJ2-1 | - | TRBV6-5 | CATQGLAGGNEQFF
TRBJ2-6 | - | TRBV6-1 | CASSEMGAGANVLTF
TRBJ1-2 | - | TRBV4-3 | CASSQDGPYGYTF
TRBJ2-3 | - | TRBV27 | CASRGTSGMTLADTQYF
TRBJ1-2 | - | TRBV10-1 | CGQGADGYTF
TRBJ2-1 | - | TRBV7-2 | CASSLVGEGAPLDEQFF
TRBJ1-6 | few | TRBV29-1 | CSVVCNSPLHF
TRBJ2-7 | - | TRBV30 | CAWSPPRAAEQYF
TRBJ2-1 | once | TRBV7-9 | CASSFSGMADEQFF
TRBJ2-5 | - | TRBV13 | CASSLGAGGGETQYF
TRBJ2-1 | - | TRBV7-9 | CASSLPRGGGNEQFF
TRBJ2-5 | - | TRBV7-3 | CASSLTGGQETQYF
TRBJ2-1 | - | TRBV28 | CASSQELAGSYNEQFF
TRBJ2-1 | - | TRBV5-6 | CASSPTGVDEQFF
TRBJ2-1 | - | TRBV7-9 | CASSLTSTPGDEQFF
TRBJ2-2 | - | TRBV7-3 | CASSPIPGQNTGELFF
TRBJ1-5 | - | TRBV27 | CASSLSVIQPQHF
TRBJ2-7 | - | TRBV11-2 | CASSFSQGAYEQYF
TRBJ2-7 | - | TRBV7-8 | CASSDLAGEDEQYF
TRBJ1-3 | few | TRBV28 | CASSSKTGRNTIYF
TRBJ1-2 | - | TRBV5-6 | CASSPFLLFGSNYGYTF
TRBJ1-1 | - | TRBV6-5 | CASGQGAISGTEAFF
TRBJ2-7 | - | TRBV19 | CASRDRDLLRGQYF
TRBJ2-6 | - | TRBV5-3 | CARSLGNSGANVLTF
TRBJ2-1 | - | TRBV6-5 | CASSPVGLAYNEQFF
TRBJ2-1 | - | TRBV7-9 | CASSNSGFEQFF
TRBJ2-5 | - | TRBV2 | CASSDHISGEGQETQYF
TRBJ1-1 | - | TRBV4-1 | CASSSPWGSAEAFF
TRBJ2-7 | - | TRBV27 | CASSLGGTYEQYF
TRBJ2-1 | - | TRBV27 | CSSSPLPGQGINEQFF
TRBJ2-5 | - | TRBV28 | CASSLGLAGMQETQYF
TRBJ1-1 | - | TRBV7-6 | CASSARQGLNTEAFF
TRBJ1-6 | - | TRBV5-1 | CASRGSGWDSPLHF
TRBJ2-7 | few | TRBV25-1 | CASSGTGQYF
TRBJ2-7 | - | TRBV2 | CASSDRAGGEQYF